This entry features one T cell receptor (beta chain) sequence. This sample is drawn from a study of early T cells in non-severe SARS-CoV-2 infection. TCRdb re-called the 5' RACE reads with MiXCR, one entry per CDR3 protein. Of roughly 45,000 distinct CDR3 sequences listed, 6.2% are singletons. Germline lookup yields CDR1 MNHNY and CDR2 SVGAGI (reference sequence). CDR3 size: 15 residues. Germline trimming cut 5 bases from V and 7 bases from J; bases unmatched to any gene: 6. The starting material was whole blood, obtained at baseline. This rearrangement joins TRBV6-6 to TRBJ2-2; 11 nucleotides match TRBD2. The sequence was collected from an adult who was a healthcare worker with PCR-confirmed SARS-CoV-2 infection or an uninfected control (not recorded which). The CDR3 sequence is CASSTSGSVVGELFF. The CDR3 DNA reads TGTGCCAGCAGTACTAGCGGGAGCGTTGTCGGGGAGCTGTTTTTT.